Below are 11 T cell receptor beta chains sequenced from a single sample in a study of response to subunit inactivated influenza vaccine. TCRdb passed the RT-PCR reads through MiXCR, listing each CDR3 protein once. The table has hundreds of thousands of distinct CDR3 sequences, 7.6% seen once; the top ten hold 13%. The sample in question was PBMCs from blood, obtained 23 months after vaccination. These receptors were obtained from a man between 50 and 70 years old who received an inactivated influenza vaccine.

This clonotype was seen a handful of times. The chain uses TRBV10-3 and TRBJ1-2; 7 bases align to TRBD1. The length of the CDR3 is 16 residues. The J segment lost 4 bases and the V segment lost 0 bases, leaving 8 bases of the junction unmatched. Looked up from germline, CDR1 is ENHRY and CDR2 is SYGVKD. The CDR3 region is CAISESGDRQTYGYTF. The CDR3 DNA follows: TGTGCCATCAGTGAGTCCGGGGACAGACAAACCTATGGCTACACCTTC.

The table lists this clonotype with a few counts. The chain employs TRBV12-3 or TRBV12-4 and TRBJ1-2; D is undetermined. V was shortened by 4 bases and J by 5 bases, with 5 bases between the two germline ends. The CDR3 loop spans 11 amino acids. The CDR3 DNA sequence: TGTGCCAGCAGTTCACTATATGGCTACACCTTC. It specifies CASSSLYGYTF.

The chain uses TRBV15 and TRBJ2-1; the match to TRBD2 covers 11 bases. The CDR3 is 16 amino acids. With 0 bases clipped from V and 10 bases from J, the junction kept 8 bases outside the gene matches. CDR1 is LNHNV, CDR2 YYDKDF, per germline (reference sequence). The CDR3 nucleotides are TGTGCCACCAGCAGAGAAATAGCGGGGGGGCCATTCGAGCAGTTCTTC. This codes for CATSREIAGGPFEQFF. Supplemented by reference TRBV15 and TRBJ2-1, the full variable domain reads DAMVIQNPRYQVTQFGKPVTLSCSQTLNHNVMYWYQQKSSQAPKLLFHYYDKDFNNEADTPDNFQSRRPNTSFCFLDIRSPGLGDTAMYLCATSREIAGGPFEQFFGPGTRLTVL.

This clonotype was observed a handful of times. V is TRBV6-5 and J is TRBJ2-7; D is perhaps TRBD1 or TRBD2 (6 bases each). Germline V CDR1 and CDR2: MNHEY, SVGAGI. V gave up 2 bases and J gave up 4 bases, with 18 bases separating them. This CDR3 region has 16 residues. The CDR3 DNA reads TGTGCCAGCAGTTACGGTTTAGGGGGAGGAGGGTACGAGCAGTACTTC. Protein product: CASSYGLGGGGYEQYF.

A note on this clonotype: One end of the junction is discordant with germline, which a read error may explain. CDR3: CASNLLPGELFF. CDR3 DNA: TGTGCCAGCAATTTATTACCCGGGGAGCTGTTTTTT. The chain carries TRBV12-3 or TRBV12-4 and TRBJ2-2; D remains ambiguous. This CDR3 spans 12 amino acids.

CDR3 loop: CAISETGQGNQPQHF. CDR3 sequence (DNA): TGTGCCATCAGTGAGACGGGACAGGGGAATCAGCCCCAGCATTTT. The rearrangement links TRBV10-3 to TRBJ1-5, with TRBD1 matching over 10 bases. With 2 bases clipped from V and 4 bases from J, the junction kept 2 bases outside the gene matches. CDR1 is ENHRY, CDR2 SYGVKD, per germline. This CDR3 comprises 15 residues.

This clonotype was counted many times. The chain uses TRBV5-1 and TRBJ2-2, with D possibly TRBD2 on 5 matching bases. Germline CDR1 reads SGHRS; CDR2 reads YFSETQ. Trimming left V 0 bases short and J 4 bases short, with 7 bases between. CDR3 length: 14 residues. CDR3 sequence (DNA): TGCGCCAGCAGCTTGGCCCGGGGCACCGGGGAGCTGTTTTTT. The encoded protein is CASSLARGTGELFF. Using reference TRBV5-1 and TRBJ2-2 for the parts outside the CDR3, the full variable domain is KAGVTQTPRYLIKTRGQQVTLSCSPISGHRSVSWYQQTPGQGLQFLFEYFSETQRNKGNFPGRFSGRQFSNSRSEMNVSTLELGDSALYLCASSLARGTGELFFGEGSRLTVL.

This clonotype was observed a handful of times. The CDR3 here is CASSSLVRSEQYF. The CDR3 nucleotides read TGTGCCAGCAGCTCCCTCGTTCGGAGCGAGCAGTACTTC. The chain is built from TRBV11-2 and TRBJ2-7; D call uncertain. The CDR3 spans 13 residues. Germline values: CDR1 SGHAT, CDR2 FQNNGV. V was cut by 4 bases and J by 6 bases, with 13 bases left in between.

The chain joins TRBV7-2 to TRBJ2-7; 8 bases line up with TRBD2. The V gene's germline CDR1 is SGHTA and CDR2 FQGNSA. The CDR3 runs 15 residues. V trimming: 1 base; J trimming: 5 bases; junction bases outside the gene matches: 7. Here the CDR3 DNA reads TGTGCCAGCAGCTTAGAGGGCGGGAGGTTCCACGAGCAGTACTTC. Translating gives CASSLEGGRFHEQYF.

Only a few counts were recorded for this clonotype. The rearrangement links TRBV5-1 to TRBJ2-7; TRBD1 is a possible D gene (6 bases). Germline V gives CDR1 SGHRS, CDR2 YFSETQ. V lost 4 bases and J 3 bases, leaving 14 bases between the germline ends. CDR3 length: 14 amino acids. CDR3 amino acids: CASSLGAGVYEQYF. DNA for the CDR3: TGCGCCAGCAGCCTGGGGGCCGGGGTCTACGAGCAGTACTTC.

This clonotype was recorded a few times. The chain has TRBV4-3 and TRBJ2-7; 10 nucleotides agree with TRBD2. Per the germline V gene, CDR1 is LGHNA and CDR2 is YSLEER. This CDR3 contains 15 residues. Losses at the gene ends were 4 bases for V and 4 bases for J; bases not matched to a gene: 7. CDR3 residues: CASSPASGSMYEQYF. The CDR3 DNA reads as TGCGCCAGCAGCCCCGCTAGCGGGAGTATGTACGAGCAGTACTTC.